The 29 T cell receptor beta chains listed next were all sequenced from one sample in a study of blood T cell repertoires in COVID-19. The repertoire was sequenced with immunoSEQ multiplex PCR; TCRdb's copy has only in-frame clones and lacks some. In the table there are fewer than 300,000 clones, 70% to 90% of which are singletons. The sequenced sample consisted of peripheral blood. The origin of the receptors is a woman between 50 and 59 years old with acute or convalescent COVID-19.

In this sample, this clone turned up a few times. This sequence joins TRBV28 and TRBJ1-3, with a weak D call TRBD1 (5 bases). The CDR3 contains 15 residues. From germline, CDR1 is MDHEN and CDR2 SYDVKM. With 2 bases removed from V and 3 bases from J, the gap between germline ends came to 11 bases. The CDR3 spells CASSLAGSIGNTIYF. As DNA, the CDR3 is TGTGCCAGCAGTTTAGCAGGGTCGATTGGAAACACCATATATTTT.

The chain couples TRBV3-1 (or the pseudogene TRBV3-2) to TRBJ2-6; TRBD1 matches at 7 bases. The germline V gene encodes CDR1 LGHDT and CDR2 YNNKEL (reference sequence). There are 17 residues in the CDR3. V was pared by 1 base and J by 0 bases, with 3 bases of the junction left unmatched. The CDR3: CASSQGDSNSGANVLTF. CDR3 coding DNA: TGTGCCAGCAGCCAAGGGGACAGCAACTCTGGGGCCAACGTCCTGACTTTC.

V and J are TRBV4-1 and TRBJ2-7; 7 nucleotides line up with TRBD1. This CDR3 contains 15 residues. With V trimmed by 4 bases and J by 2 bases, 8 bases remained unmatched. In germline, CDR1 is MGHRA, CDR2 YSYEKL. The CDR3: CASSRTGASTYEQYF. CDR3 DNA sequence: TGCGCCAGCAGCCGAACAGGGGCGTCAACCTACGAGCAGTACTTC.

The chain employs TRBV11-2 and TRBJ2-4; 16 bases align to TRBD2. V dropped 5 bases and J dropped 3; count of bases not matched to a gene: 4. The CDR3 consists of 17 residues. Per the germline V gene, CDR1 is SGHAT and CDR2 is FQNNGV. The CDR3 DNA reads TGTGCCAGCAGCAAGGGACTAGCGGGAGGGGGCAAAAACATTCAGTACTTC. It codes for CASSKGLAGGGKNIQYF.

This clone was recorded once. CDR3 residues: CASSLQAGGNTGELFF. Here the CDR3 DNA reads TGCGCCAGCAGCTTGCAAGCGGGAGGGAACACCGGGGAGCTGTTTTTT. V usage is TRBV5-1 and J usage is TRBJ2-2; TRBD2 matches 9 bases. J gave up 1 base and V 1 base, and 2 bases lay outside the gene matches. The CDR3 is 16 amino acids. The germline gives CDR1 SGHRS, CDR2 YFSETQ.

The genes are TRBV27 and TRBJ1-6, with TRBD1 matching 7 bases. After removal of 4 bases from V and 7 bases from J, the junction contained 7 bases not matched to a gene. The CDR3 is 15 residues long. Germline V lookup: CDR1 MNHEY, CDR2 SMNVEV (reference sequence). The CDR3 region is CASSSRQGGNSPLHF. DNA for the CDR3: TGTGCCAGCAGTTCCCGACAGGGAGGAAATTCACCCCTCCACTTT.

This chain joins TRBV5-8 and TRBJ1-6, with TRBD1 identical over 9 bases. After removal of 2 bases from V and 1 base from J, the junction contained 7 bases not matched to a gene. The CDR3 is 18 residues long. Germline V gene sequence: CDR1 SGHTS, CDR2 YDEGEE. The CDR3: CASSFRRGQGSYNSPLHF. The CDR3 DNA follows: TGTGCCAGCAGCTTTAGGCGAGGACAGGGGTCCTATAATTCACCCCTCCACTTT.

This clone showed up just once. This chain connects TRBV28 to TRBJ2-1; 10 nucleotides line up with TRBD2. There are 15 residues in the CDR3. The junction had 6 bases not matched to a gene; V was cut back by 2 bases and J by 8 bases. Looked up from germline, CDR1 is MDHEN and CDR2 is SYDVKM. This chain's CDR3 is CASSLELAGRDEQFF. The CDR3 DNA is TGTGCCAGCAGTTTAGAACTAGCGGGACGGGATGAGCAGTTCTTC.

The J gene is TRBJ2-1, the V gene TRBV5-1; possibly TRBD2 for D (6 bases). Trimming took 4 bases from V and 9 from J, leaving 14 bases between them. The CDR3 loop spans 13 amino acids. Germline CDR1 and CDR2: SGHRS and YFSETQ. CDR3 protein: CASSENTGVEQFF. CDR3 DNA sequence: TGCGCCAGCAGCGAAAATACGGGGGTTGAGCAGTTCTTC.

The rearrangement links TRBV10-3 to TRBJ1-6, with TRBD1 matching 9 bases. The CDR3 consists of 15 residues. Germline values: CDR1 ENHRY, CDR2 SYGVKD. V was pared by 4 bases and J by 6 bases, with 4 bases of the junction left unmatched. Here the CDR3 reads CAISVDRGPNSPLHF. The DNA of the CDR3 is TGTGCCATCAGTGTGGACAGGGGTCCTAATTCACCCCTCCACTTT.

The table lists this clone with a few counts. This chain connects TRBV19 to TRBJ1-1; D unclear. V gave up 7 bases and J gave up 0 bases, with 9 bases separating them. The CDR3 covers 13 residues. Per the germline V gene, CDR1 is LNHDA and CDR2 is SQIVND (reference sequence). CDR3 amino acids: CASTKTLNTEAFF. CDR3 sequence (DNA): TGTGCCAGTACTAAAACCCTGAACACTGAAGCTTTCTTT.

This CDR3 reads CATSTQTGTGELFF. CDR3 coding DNA: TGTGCCACCAGTACGCAGACTGGGACCGGGGAGCTGTTTTTT. The chain carries TRBV24-1 and TRBJ2-2; unclear D gene. CDR1 is KGHDR and CDR2 is SFDVKD in the germline V gene. CDR3 size: 14 residues. V gave up 6 bases and J gave up 5 bases, with 12 bases separating them.

The chain combines TRBV27 with TRBJ1-4; D remains unclear. Germline V gives CDR1 MNHEY, CDR2 SMNVEV (reference sequence). There are 14 residues in the CDR3. Trimming took 5 bases from V and 0 from J, leaving 7 bases between them. In DNA, the CDR3 is TGTGCCAGCAGTAGGAGTGCAACTAATGAAAAACTGTTTTTT. Amino acids: CASSRSATNEKLFF.

The chain uses TRBV6-4 and TRBJ2-1; 9 bases line up with TRBD2. The CDR3 spans 16 residues. Trimming took 0 bases from V and 3 from J; bases not matched to a gene: 3. Per germline, CDR1 MRHNA and CDR2 SNTAGT. The CDR3 region has the DNA TGTGCCAGCAGTGACTCTAGCGGGAGCTTCTACAATGAGCAGTTCTTC. Translation: CASSDSSGSFYNEQFF.

The gene calls are TRBV7-3 and TRBJ2-5; 8 bases map to TRBD1. The germline V gene has CDR1 SGHTA and CDR2 FQGTGA. Trimming at V came to 3 bases and at J to 3 bases, leaving 3 bases not matched to a gene. The CDR3 loop spans 14 amino acids. The DNA of the CDR3 is TGTGCCAGCAGCTTGACAGGGGCGAAAGAGACCCAGTACTTC. Its translation is CASSLTGAKETQYF.

The gene calls are TRBV30 and TRBJ1-2; maybe TRBD1 (6 bases). The CDR3 has 11 residues. Germline-derived CDR1 and CDR2 are GTSNPN and SVGIG (reference sequence). The V end was cut by 8 bases, the J end by 8 bases, with 15 bases between. This CDR3 is CALRGGGGYTF. CDR3 DNA: TGTGCCCTGAGGGGGGGAGGCGGCTACACCTTC.

This clone appeared once. This chain uses TRBV6-5 with TRBJ2-5; D gene unclear. V was clipped by 3 bases and J by 5 bases, with 10 bases between them. Germline-derived CDR1 and CDR2 are MNHEY and SVGAGI. CDR3 length equals 13 residues. Here the CDR3 reads CASSYLVLETQYF. As DNA, the CDR3 is TGTGCCAGCAGTTATCTAGTCTTGGAGACCCAGTACTTC.

J is TRBJ1-2 and V is TRBV6-5; possibly TRBD1 for D (5 bases). CDR3 length: 14 amino acids. The V gene's germline CDR1 is MNHEY and CDR2 SVGAGI. Trimming stripped 6 bases from V and 5 bases from J, with 16 bases between. In DNA, the CDR3 is TGTGCCAGCAGCACGGTGGGCAGGGAATATGGCTACACCTTC. Amino acid sequence: CASSTVGREYGYTF.

The V and J genes are TRBV7-3 and TRBJ2-7; TRBD1 aligns across 9 bases. The CDR3 is made up of 16 amino acids. The V segment lost 1 base and the J segment 5 bases; nucleotides outside the gene matches: 9. From germline, CDR1 is SGHTA and CDR2 FQGTGA. The CDR3 region is CASSLISWDRVNEQYF. The CDR3 DNA reads TGTGCCAGCAGCTTAATTTCTTGGGACAGGGTCAACGAGCAGTACTTC.

The chain is built from TRBV19 and TRBJ2-5, with 8 nucleotides matching TRBD1. This CDR3 has 15 amino acids. V was clipped by 5 bases and J by 2 bases; unmatched bases: 7. Germline CDR1 LNHDA, CDR2 SQIVND (reference sequence). The CDR3 coding sequence is TGTGCCAGTAGTGCACTCGACAGGGGACAAGAGACCCAGTACTTC. Residues: CASSALDRGQETQYF.

The CDR3 is CASSDERQGGETQYF. The CDR3 DNA is TGCGCCAGCAGCGACGAACGACAGGGCGGCGAGACCCAGTACTTC. The chain joins TRBV5-1 to TRBJ2-5; 7 positions agree with TRBD1. CDR3 length: 15 residues. The V gene end was trimmed by 4 bases and the J gene end by 5 bases; junction bases not matched to a gene: 11. Germline V gene lookup returns CDR1 SGHRS and CDR2 YFSETQ.

This clone was seen a handful of times. The V and J genes are TRBV19 and TRBJ2-7, with D possibly being TRBD2 (6 bases). Trimming stripped 5 bases from V and 3 bases from J, with 14 bases between. CDR1 and CDR2 from the germline V gene are LNHDA and SQIVND (reference sequence). CDR3 size: 14 residues. CDR3 sequence reads: CASSFVGGNYEQYF. The CDR3 DNA sequence: TGTGCCAGTAGTTTCGTCGGCGGGAACTACGAGCAGTACTTC.

This clone was detected a few times. The chain couples TRBV28 to TRBJ1-2, with 7 bases fitting TRBD1. Germline CDR1 MDHEN, CDR2 SYDVKM. The CDR3 is 15 residues long. Losses at the gene ends were 5 bases for V and 4 bases for J; bases not matched to a gene: 10. The CDR3 region has the DNA TGTGCCAGCAGTCCATTGGACAGGTTAGGCTATGGCTACACCTTC. It translates to CASSPLDRLGYGYTF.

This rearrangement joins TRBV11-2 to TRBJ2-1; D is perhaps TRBD1 (6 bases). This CDR3 contains 15 residues. Trimming took 1 base from V and 7 from J, leaving 14 bases between them. The germline V gene encodes CDR1 SGHAT and CDR2 FQNNGV. DNA for the CDR3: TGTGCCAGCAGCTTAGCCACCTTAACAGGGAATGAGCAGTTCTTC. Translated: CASSLATLTGNEQFF.

The chain is built from TRBV7-9 and TRBJ1-4, with a possible D match to TRBD1 (6 bases). V was shortened by 5 bases and J by 6 bases, with 16 bases between the two germline ends. Looked up from germline, CDR1 is SEHNR and CDR2 is FQNEAQ (reference sequence). The CDR3 is 15 amino acids. CDR3 bases: TGTGCCAGCAGCGCGGAACAGGGTAGTTATGAAAAACTGTTTTTT. Its protein is CASSAEQGSYEKLFF.

The chain joins TRBV14 to TRBJ1-5; unclear D gene. Trimming cost V 0 bases and J 6 bases, with 6 bases left between them. The CDR3 consists of 13 residues. Germline CDR1 is SGHDN and CDR2 is FVKESK. The CDR3 spells CASSQERGQPQHF. CDR3 sequence (DNA): TGTGCCAGCAGCCAAGAAAGAGGTCAGCCCCAGCATTTT. Full variable domain (outside the CDR3, taken from reference TRBV14 and TRBJ1-5): EAGVTQFPSHSVIEKGQTVTLRCDPISGHDNLYWYRRVMGKEIKFLLHFVKESKQDESGMPNNRFLAERTGGTYSTLKVQPAELEDSGVYFCASSQERGQPQHFGDGTRLSIL.

The rearrangement joins TRBV5-6 to TRBJ2-7; 9 bases map to TRBD1. The germline V gene encodes CDR1 SGHDT and CDR2 YYEEEE. CDR3 length: 16 amino acids. Unmatched junction bases numbered 7, after V lost 0 bases and J lost 3 bases. CDR3 region: CASSLGRGQGFYEQYF. CDR3 DNA: TGTGCCAGCAGCTTGGGCAGAGGACAGGGGTTCTACGAGCAGTACTTC. The variable domain in full, completed from reference TRBV5-6 and TRBJ2-7, reads DAGVTQSPTHLIKTRGQQVTLRCSPKSGHDTVSWYQQALGQGPQFIFQYYEEEERQRGNFPDRFSGHQFPNYSSELNVNALLLGDSALYLCASSLGRGQGFYEQYFGPGTRLTVT.

This clone came up a few times. This chain joins TRBV5-1 and TRBJ2-7, with a weak D call TRBD2 (5 bases). The V end lost 5 bases, the J end lost 2 bases, and 17 bases lay between the germline ends. Germline V gene data show CDR1 as SGHRS and CDR2 as YFSETQ. The CDR3 extends over 15 amino acids. CDR3 nucleotide sequence: TGCGCCAGCAGGTATCGAGGGAGCCCCGCCTACGAGCAGTACTTC. Translating gives CASRYRGSPAYEQYF.

The V and J genes are TRBV11-2 and TRBJ2-7; D is uncertain. The CDR3 runs to 11 residues. V dropped 1 base and J dropped 6 bases, with 4 bases sitting between them. In germline, CDR1 is SGHAT, CDR2 FQNNGV. The CDR3 bases are TGTGCCAGCAGCTTAGTGGCCGAGCAGTACTTC. Amino acid sequence: CASSLVAEQYF.